The clone carrying this T cell receptor beta chain was detected only once. The data originate from a study of CD8 T cells in Susac syndrome. The authors reverse transcribed roughly 0.5 to 1 ug RNA with random hexamers. In TCRdb, the immunoSEQ multiplex PCR reads were re-called with MiXCR into one record per CDR3 protein. The table has about 20,000 distinct CDR3 sequences, 85% to 95% seen once. Sequencing targeted TCR beta in blood CD8+ and CD4+ T cells. The specimen sequenced was CD8+ T cells from PBMCs. The TCR originated in a human donor in good health.

The CDR3 protein is CASSPRYRSYEQYF. As DNA, the CDR3 is TGTGCCAGCAGCCCCAGGTACAGATCCTACGAGCAGTACTTC. The chain carries TRBV9 and TRBJ2-7, with D unclear. Trimming stripped 4 bases from V and 1 base from J, with 12 bases between. CDR1 SGDLS and CDR2 YYNGEE come from the germline V gene. The CDR3 runs 14 residues.